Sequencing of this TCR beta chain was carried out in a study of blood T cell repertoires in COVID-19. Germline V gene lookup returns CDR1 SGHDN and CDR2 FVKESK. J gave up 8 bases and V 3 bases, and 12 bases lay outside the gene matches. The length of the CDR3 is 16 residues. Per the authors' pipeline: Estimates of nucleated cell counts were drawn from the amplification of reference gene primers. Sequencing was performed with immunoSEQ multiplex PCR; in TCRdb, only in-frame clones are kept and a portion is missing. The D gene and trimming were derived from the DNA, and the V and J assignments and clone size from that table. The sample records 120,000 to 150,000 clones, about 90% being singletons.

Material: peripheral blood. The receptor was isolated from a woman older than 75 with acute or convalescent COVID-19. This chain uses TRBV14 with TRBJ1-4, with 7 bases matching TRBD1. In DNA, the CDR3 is TGTGCCAGCAGCCAGTATAACAGGGGCAATGGGGAAAAACTGTTTTTT. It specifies CASSQYNRGNGEKLFF.